The sequence of this T cell receptor beta chain was determined in a study of blood T cell repertoires in COVID-19. CDR3 length: 17 amino acids. Germline V gene data show CDR1 as KGHDR and CDR2 as SFDVKD. J gave up 6 bases and V 4 bases, and 10 bases lay outside the gene matches. Data came from immunoSEQ multiplex PCR; TCRdb stores just in-frame clones and leaves some out. The sample holds 200,000 to 250,000 clones, 85% seen once. This sequence was found in a man between 50 and 59 years old with COVID-19, enrolled during active disease. The specimen sequenced was peripheral blood. The gene calls are TRBV24-1 and TRBJ2-3, with 12 bases lining up with TRBD2. The CDR3 nucleotides read TGTGCCACCAGTGAGCTTACTAGCGGGGGGCCGACGGATACGCAGTATTTT. Translating it yields CATSELTSGGPTDTQYF.